This T cell receptor (beta chain) was recovered during a study of cytomegalovirus exposure and HLA in healthy donors. In the study overall: Sequencing of around 200 million T cells in an earlier analysis found under 120 million unique TCR beta sequences. A preliminary data release comprised 80 million to 95 million unique TCRs obtained from HLA-typed donors. Study results and caveats: Most TCR sequences were uncommon, yet certain public TCRs appeared in many donors. In an earlier analysis, in 620 or so donors, most V segments appeared productive either ~87% or ~30% of the time.

CDR3 length: 16 amino acids. V dropped 2 bases and J dropped 5; count of bases not matched to a gene: 12. CDR1 and CDR2 from the germline V gene are LNHNV and YYDKDF (reference sequence). PCR employed 60 Vbeta and 13 Jbeta primers. The table came from immunoSEQ multiplex PCR; TCRdb's copy has only in-frame clones and leaves some out. The repertoire holds some 170,000 clones, around 81% seen once, with 2% to 2.5% in the top ten. In the case of this clone: Its specificity is not known.

This clonotype was obtained from a woman under 40 in good health and CMV-seronegative. The rearrangement joins TRBV15 to TRBJ2-7; 7 positions agree with TRBD2. Sequences were obtained from PBMCs. CDR3 nucleotides: TGTGCCACCAGCAGATCCGGGGGAGGGTATATCAACGAGCAGTACTTC. Protein sequence: CATSRSGGGYINEQYF.